Each of the 13 T cell receptor beta chains below was sequenced from the same sample in a study of blood T cell repertoires in COVID-19. The data were produced by immunoSEQ multiplex PCR, yet TCRdb's version contains in-frame clones alone and is incomplete. The sample records some 150,000 clones, roughly 80% being singletons. Material for sequencing was peripheral blood. These TCRs come from an elderly woman with acute or convalescent COVID-19.

This chain links TRBV10-3 with TRBJ2-7; D gene uncertain. V lost 6 bases to trimming and J lost 12 bases, with 18 bases between them. There are 12 residues in the CDR3. Germline lookup yields CDR1 ENHRY and CDR2 SYGVKD. The DNA of the CDR3 is TGTGCCATCAGCGGGTCCGATCGTTCCGCGTACTTC. Residues: CAISGSDRSAYF.

The chain employs TRBV29-1 and TRBJ2-3, with TRBD2 as a possible D gene (5 bases). The V end was cut by 1 base, the J end by 3 bases, with 8 bases between. CDR1 is SQVTM and CDR2 is ANQGSEA in the germline V gene. This CDR3 region has 13 residues. The DNA for the CDR3 is TGCAGCGTTGAAGTCAGGAGGACAGATACGCAGTATTTT. Protein sequence: CSVEVRRTDTQYF.

This clone was seen just once. This chain connects TRBV7-8 to TRBJ1-6, with 7 bases that match TRBD1. The CDR3 is made up of 17 amino acids. V lost 2 bases to trimming and J lost 7 bases; unmatched junction nucleotides: 11. The V gene's germline CDR1 is SGHVS and CDR2 FQNEAQ. In DNA, the CDR3 is TGTGCCAGCAGCTTACAACGGACAGGAAAGGTGAATTCACCCCTCCACTTT. Amino acid sequence: CASSLQRTGKVNSPLHF.

The rearrangement joins TRBV2 to TRBJ1-1, with D unclear. Trimming left V 6 bases short and J 0 bases short, with 8 bases between. This CDR3 is built from 13 residues. The germline gives CDR1 SNHLY, CDR2 FYNNEI. CDR3 sequence (DNA): TGTGCCAGCAGGTCACAGCTGAACACTGAAGCTTTCTTT. This translates into CASRSQLNTEAFF.

The chain links TRBV5-1 to TRBJ2-3, with TRBD2 as a possible D gene (7 bases). The germline V gene has CDR1 SGHRS and CDR2 YFSETQ. V dropped 0 bases and J dropped 6 bases, with 17 bases sitting between them. This CDR3 is 16 amino acids long. CDR3 protein: CASSLEAGASLDTQYF. The CDR3 DNA follows: TGCGCCAGCAGCTTGGAGGCGGGGGCCTCTCTCGATACGCAGTATTTT. The full variable domain, rest sourced from reference TRBV5-1 and TRBJ2-3, is KAGVTQTPRYLIKTRGQQVTLSCSPISGHRSVSWYQQTPGQGLQFLFEYFSETQRNKGNFPGRFSGRQFSNSRSEMNVSTLELGDSALYLCASSLEAGASLDTQYFGPGTRLTVL.

The J gene is TRBJ2-7, the V gene TRBV19, with 10 positions matching TRBD2. The CDR3 is 17 residues long. CDR1 and CDR2 from the germline V gene are LNHDA and SQIVND (reference sequence). The junction had 14 bases not matched to a gene; V was cut back by 5 bases and J by 4 bases. The CDR3 bases are TGTGCCAGTAGTCAAACCAATCTAGCGGGGGCGTCTTACGAGCAGTACTTC. Translating it yields CASSQTNLAGASYEQYF.

The V and J genes are TRBV5-1 and TRBJ2-3; 7 nucleotides match TRBD2. The V and J ends lost 0 bases and 5 bases, in that order; junction bases with no gene match: 3. Germline loops: CDR1 SGHRS, CDR2 YFSETQ. The CDR3 length is 14 residues. CDR3 nucleotide sequence: TGCGCCAGCAGCTTGGGACTAGCTCTAGATACGCAGTATTTT. Translating gives CASSLGLALDTQYF.

The chain joins TRBV4-3 to TRBJ1-4, with D hard to call. Per the germline V gene, CDR1 is LGHNA and CDR2 is YSLEER. The CDR3 length is 16 residues. Trimming removed 4 bases at V and 5 bases at J, with 17 bases between. Here the CDR3 reads CASSPSHTQRNEKLFF. In DNA, the CDR3 is TGCGCCAGCAGCCCGTCCCACACACAGAGAAATGAAAAACTGTTTTTT.

The V gene is TRBV27, the J gene TRBJ1-1; TRBD1 is a possible D gene (6 bases). Trimming pared 2 bases from V and 5 bases from J, leaving 12 bases between. The CDR3 runs 14 residues. Germline V lookup: CDR1 MNHEY, CDR2 SMNVEV (reference sequence). The CDR3 region is CASSLRGAGTEAFF. The CDR3 DNA reads TGTGCCAGCAGTTTACGGGGGGCAGGGACTGAAGCTTTCTTT.

The J gene is TRBJ1-1, the V gene TRBV5-4, with a tentative D call TRBD1 (6 bases). The CDR3 contains 14 residues. The V end was cut by 4 bases, the J end by 2 bases, with 12 bases between. CDR1 SGHNT and CDR2 YYREEE come from the germline V gene (reference sequence). The CDR3, as DNA: TGTGCCAGCAGCCCATCACAGGGAAACACTGAAGCTTTCTTT. Translation: CASSPSQGNTEAFF.

This clone came up once. The chain combines TRBV23-1 with TRBJ2-1; possible D gene TRBD2, 5 bases. TRBV23-1 is annotated as an ORF whose role is uncertain. The CDR3 spans 18 residues. Trimming shortened V by 0 bases and J by 4 bases, and 19 bases separated the two germline ends. The CDR3 reads CASSQSVGEPPYYNEQFF. CDR3 DNA: TGCGCCAGCAGTCAATCGGTCGGGGAACCTCCCTATTACAATGAGCAGTTCTTC.

This clone was seen just once. The V gene is TRBV30, the J gene TRBJ2-2, with a possible D match to TRBD2 (5 bases). Trimming took off 0 bases at V and 5 bases at J, with 19 bases between the two ends. Germline V gene sequence: CDR1 GTSNPN, CDR2 SVGIG (reference sequence). The CDR3 is 17 residues long. The CDR3 protein is CAWSVRFGVGRTGELFF. The CDR3 DNA reads as TGTGCCTGGAGTGTAAGATTCGGGGTGGGCCGAACCGGGGAGCTGTTTTTT.

The chain recombines TRBV10-3 with TRBJ2-1; 8 nucleotides agree with TRBD1. The J segment lost 8 bases and the V segment lost 4 bases, leaving 7 bases of the junction unmatched. Germline V gene data show CDR1 as ENHRY and CDR2 as SYGVKD. This CDR3 region has 14 residues. The CDR3: CAISGDRFYDEQFF. CDR3 in DNA: TGTGCCATCAGTGGGGACAGGTTTTATGATGAGCAGTTCTTC.